The 20 T cell receptor beta chains listed next were all sequenced from one sample in a study of T cell repertoires in cytomegalovirus infection. TCRdb used MiXCR to reprocess the reads, holding one entry per CDR3 protein. The sample has 200,000 to 300,000 distinct CDR3 sequences, approximately 10% seen once. The sequencing input was PBMCs. These receptors were collected from a human donor in good health (CMV status not recorded). Some clones in this sample may be carry-over from other donors' samples.

The chain has TRBV4-3 and TRBJ1-2; TRBD1 might be the D (5 bases). Trimming took off 1 base at V and 8 bases at J, with 20 bases between the two ends. This CDR3 is built from 16 residues. The germline CDR1 and CDR2 sequences are LGHNA and YSLEER. Here the CDR3 DNA reads TGCGCCAGCAGCCAAGTAGCGGGGCAGGGTTCGACCGGCTACACCTTC. It is translated as CASSQVAGQGSTGYTF.

This clonotype has at least ten counts. V gene TRBV28 combines with J gene TRBJ2-7; D ambiguous. CDR1 is MDHEN, CDR2 SYDVKM, per germline. The CDR3 is 14 residues long. V lost 8 bases and J lost 6, with 20 bases in between. The CDR3 DNA reads as TGTGCCAGCGGTCTTCGTGCGTCAACGGCCGAGCAGTACTTC. Its protein product is CASGLRASTAEQYF.

This clonotype came up many times. The chain carries TRBV28 and TRBJ1-5; D not resolved. Germline values: CDR1 MDHEN, CDR2 SYDVKM. The CDR3 spans 11 residues. The V and J ends lost 5 bases and 4 bases respectively, with 3 bases between them. The CDR3 bases are TGTGCCAGCAGTGTAAATCAGCCCCAGCATTTT. Residues: CASSVNQPQHF.

This clonotype was observed at least ten times. The V and J genes are TRBV7-9 and TRBJ2-3; D not certain. This CDR3 contains 15 residues. The germline gives CDR1 SEHNR, CDR2 FQNEAQ (reference sequence). Trimming took off 3 bases at V and 3 bases at J, with 13 bases between the two ends. CDR3 protein: CASSFARTNTDTQYF. CDR3 in DNA: TGTGCCAGCAGCTTCGCCCGAACGAATACAGATACGCAGTATTTT.

This clonotype was seen ten or more times. CDR3 nucleotides: TGTGCCAGCAGCATCGGACAGTATGGCTACACCTTC. Protein product: CASSIGQYGYTF. The chain has TRBV28 and TRBJ1-2, with D possibly being TRBD1 (6 bases). Germline assignment: CDR1 MDHEN and CDR2 SYDVKM. V gave up 6 bases and J gave up 5 bases, with 10 bases separating them. The CDR3 has 12 residues.

The rearrangement links TRBV6-5 to TRBJ1-2; D unresolved. Germline assignment: CDR1 MNHEY and CDR2 SVGAGI. V dropped 6 bases and J dropped 9 bases, with 11 bases sitting between them. The CDR3 consists of 11 residues. The CDR3, as DNA: TGTGCCAGCAGCCGGAGCGGTAGCTACACCTTC. Protein product: CASSRSGSYTF.

In this sample, this clonotype turned up many times. This rearrangement joins TRBV6-1 to TRBJ1-4, with 7 bases fitting TRBD1. Per the germline V gene, CDR1 is MNHNS and CDR2 is SASEGT. Trimming took 10 bases from V and 5 from J; bases not matched to a gene: 1. This CDR3 spans 11 amino acids. CDR3 DNA: TGTGCCACCAGGGGGAATGAAAAACTGTTTTTT. It encodes CATRGNEKLFF.

The chain has TRBV6-1 and TRBJ1-6; weak D call: TRBD1 (5 bases). Deletions cut 1 base from V and 9 bases from J, with 16 bases between. Looked up from germline, CDR1 is MNHNS and CDR2 is SASEGT. The CDR3 spans 16 residues. The DNA of the CDR3 is TGTGCCAGCAGTGAAGGTCGGTGGGTAGACAGTTCACCCCTCCACTTT. It codes for CASSEGRWVDSSPLHF.

This clonotype was observed at least ten times. The chain has TRBV11-2 and TRBJ2-7; 8 bases line up with TRBD1. In germline, CDR1 is SGHAT, CDR2 FQNNGV. This CDR3 contains 14 residues. Losses at the gene ends were 1 base for V and 7 bases for J; bases not matched to a gene: 6. The CDR3 bases are TGTGCCAGCAGCTTAGGTTATAGACAGGGGGAGCAGTACTTC. It is translated as CASSLGYRQGEQYF.

This clonotype was detected a few times. This chain connects TRBV5-6 to TRBJ1-1; possibly TRBD1 for D (6 bases). V was trimmed by 2 bases and J by 6 bases, leaving 14 bases between them. Germline CDR1 is SGHDT and CDR2 is YYEEEE. CDR3 length: 14 residues. In nucleotides, the CDR3 is TGTGCCAGCAGCTTACAGGGTCGTCCCGCTGAAGCTTTCTTT. Translated: CASSLQGRPAEAFF. Looking up the rest from reference TRBV5-6 and TRBJ1-1 gives the full variable domain: DAGVTQSPTHLIKTRGQQVTLRCSPKSGHDTVSWYQQALGQGPQFIFQYYEEEERQRGNFPDRFSGHQFPNYSSELNVNALLLGDSALYLCASSLQGRPAEAFFGQGTRLTVV.

This chain links TRBV7-2 with TRBJ2-7, with D uncertain. Germline loops: CDR1 SGHTA, CDR2 FQGNSA. V shed 1 base and J shed 6 bases, with 10 bases lying between them. The CDR3 length is 13 residues. Here the CDR3 reads CASSLEIRSEQYF. The DNA of the CDR3 is TGTGCCAGCAGCTTAGAAATTAGGTCCGAGCAGTACTTC. Complete variable domain (other parts from reference TRBV7-2 and TRBJ2-7): GAGVSQSPSNKVTEKGKDVELRCDPISGHTALYWYRQSLGQGLEFLIYFQGNSAPDKSGLPSDRFSAERTGGSVSTLTIQRTQQEDSAVYLCASSLEIRSEQYFGPGTRLTVT.

This clonotype has a count of ten or more. The chain has TRBV5-6 and TRBJ2-1, with D possibly TRBD2 on 5 matching bases. The V and J ends lost 4 bases and 9 bases respectively, with 8 bases between them. The CDR3 covers 11 residues. The germline V gene encodes CDR1 SGHDT and CDR2 YYEEEE. CDR3 protein: CASSRGTEQFF. The DNA of the CDR3 is TGTGCCAGCAGCCGGGGTACTGAGCAGTTCTTC.

This clonotype showed up many times. V usage is TRBV20-1 and J usage is TRBJ2-7, with 9 bases that match TRBD2. The CDR3 extends over 15 amino acids. The germline V gene has CDR1 DFQATT and CDR2 SNEGSKA (reference sequence). The V gene end was trimmed by 3 bases and the J gene end by 0 bases; junction bases not matched to a gene: 6. In nucleotides, the CDR3 is TGCAGTGCTAGGGGGTCTAGCGGGATCTCCTACGAGCAGTACTTC. Its translation: CSARGSSGISYEQYF.

The chain carries TRBV5-5 and TRBJ2-3; TRBD2 matches 7 bases. Looked up from germline, CDR1 is SGHKS and CDR2 is YYEKEE (reference sequence). The CDR3 spans 16 residues. V lost 4 bases, J lost 0 bases, and 8 bases stayed unmatched. The CDR3 is CASSAFASGSTDTQYF. The CDR3 DNA sequence: TGTGCCAGCAGCGCCTTCGCTAGCGGAAGCACAGATACGCAGTATTTT.

This clonotype was seen ten or more times. The V call is TRBV7-2, the J call TRBJ1-2, with 7 bases that match TRBD1. CDR3 length equals 14 residues. Germline CDR1 and CDR2: SGHTA and FQGNSA. Trimming took 5 bases from V and 4 from J; bases not matched to a gene: 7. The DNA of the CDR3 is TGTGCCAGCAGCCCCAGACAGGGCCTCTATGGCTACACCTTC. Translation gives CASSPRQGLYGYTF.

The chain's CDR3 is CASSPRGAGPMDRNEQYF. For the CDR3, the DNA is TGCGCCAGCAGCCCTCGCGGGGCAGGCCCGATGGATAGGAACGAGCAGTACTTC. The chain recombines TRBV5-1 with TRBJ2-7, with D possibly TRBD2 on 6 matching bases. The CDR3 has 18 residues. Germline V CDR1 and CDR2: SGHRS, YFSETQ. The germline V and J ends were trimmed by 4 bases and 5 bases, with 28 bases remaining between them.

This clonotype was picked up many times. This sequence joins TRBV28 and TRBJ2-3; 9 nucleotides match TRBD1. Germline V gene data show CDR1 as MDHEN and CDR2 as SYDVKM. J was trimmed by 5 bases and V by 4 bases; bases with no gene match: 16. The CDR3 has 18 residues. For the CDR3, the DNA is TGTGCCAGCAGTTCATACAGGGGGCGAGAACTACATGGAGATACGCAGTATTTT. Its protein product is CASSSYRGRELHGDTQYF.

This clonotype was counted many times. The CDR3 nucleotides read TGTGCCAGCAGCTTAGACACGGTTTCCTACGAGCAGTACTTC. Encoded protein: CASSLDTVSYEQYF. This chain uses TRBV11-3 with TRBJ2-7; no definite D call. This CDR3 spans 14 amino acids. Per germline, CDR1 SGHNT and CDR2 YENEEA. V gave up 0 bases and J gave up 1 base, with 7 bases separating them.

This clonotype was recorded at least ten times. The junction does not match germline at one end; this may be a read error. This chain links TRBV5-3 with TRBJ2-3; D remains ambiguous. TRBV5-3 belongs to the ORF category, with a function that is uncertain. This CDR3 contains 15 residues. In DNA, the CDR3 is TGTGCCAGCAGCTTGGATGCAGTTAGCACAGATACGCAGTATTTT. Amino acids: CASSLDAVSTDTQYF.

This clonotype was seen many times. The CDR3 sequence is CASGPRERLDEQFF. CDR3 in DNA: TGTGCCAGCGGCCCTCGGGAACGGCTCGATGAGCAGTTCTTC. This chain uses TRBV7-2 with TRBJ2-1, with D perhaps matching TRBD2 (5 bases). The germline V and J ends were trimmed by 8 bases and 8 bases, with 19 bases remaining between them. CDR3 length equals 14 residues. The germline gives CDR1 SGHTA, CDR2 FQGNSA.